The 22 T cell receptor beta chains in this list originate from one sample, sequenced in a study of regulatory T cells in long-lasting Graves disease. The time point here: newly diagnosed GD, antithyroid drugs for less than 3 months. The TCR library was made from RNA extracted from PBMCs. Building of the TCR beta libraries involved iRepertoire HTBI primers and Arm-PCR of CDR3 regions. MiXCR, applied by TCRdb to the multiplex PCR reads, yields one record per CDR3 protein. The table has about 540,000 distinct CDR3 sequences, less than 15% seen once. Separately, the same data were catalogued under a study of T cells in Graves' hyperthyroidism and ophthalmopathy.

The source was peripheral blood mononuclear cells (PBMCs), collected at new diagnosis, from a patient treated with antithyroid drugs. These receptors all come from a man aged 30-40 years with Graves disease.

This clonotype was recorded many times. The chain joins TRBV6-1 to TRBJ1-6; no reliable D call. The V end was cut by 7 bases, the J end by 4 bases, with 11 bases between. The CDR3 loop spans 14 amino acids. CDR1 is MNHNS and CDR2 is SASEGT in the germline V gene. The CDR3 DNA sequence: TGTGCCAGCACCTATCGGGGTTATAATTCACCCCTCCACTTT. As protein: CASTYRGYNSPLHF.

This clonotype was seen only a few times. J is TRBJ2-1 and V is TRBV5-1, with 8 bases lining up with TRBD2. CDR1 and CDR2 from the germline V gene are SGHRS and YFSETQ. With V trimmed by 0 bases and J by 1 base, 6 bases remained unmatched. CDR3 length: 17 amino acids. CDR3 protein: CASSLGTGRGSYNEQFF. The CDR3 nucleotides are TGCGCCAGCAGCTTGGGAACCGGGAGGGGATCCTACAATGAGCAGTTCTTC.

The chain is built from TRBV7-9 and TRBJ2-7; TRBD2 matches at 7 bases. The CDR3 sequence is 14 residues long. Per germline, CDR1 SEHNR and CDR2 FQNEAQ (reference sequence). V was pared by 4 bases and J by 5 bases, with 8 bases of the junction left unmatched. The CDR3 loop reads CASSSGLESHEQYF. DNA of the CDR3: TGTGCCAGCAGCTCCGGACTAGAGTCCCACGAGCAGTACTTC.

This clonotype was detected only once. V is TRBV20-1 and J is TRBJ1-4; 9 nucleotides agree with TRBD1. J was trimmed by 7 bases and V by 3 bases; bases with no gene match: 9. Germline assignment: CDR1 DFQATT and CDR2 SNEGSKA (reference sequence). CDR3 length equals 15 residues. DNA for the CDR3: TGCAGTGCTAGCCAGCCGGGGACAGGGCCTGAAAAACTGTTTTTT. Its translation is CSASQPGTGPEKLFF.

This clonotype has more than one count but fewer than ten. This chain connects TRBV5-4 to TRBJ2-3, with a tentative D call TRBD1 (5 bases). Germline lookup yields CDR1 SGHNT and CDR2 YYREEE (reference sequence). The CDR3 is made up of 14 amino acids. V lost 2 bases and J 8 bases, leaving 15 bases between the germline ends. The CDR3 coding sequence is TGTGCCAGCAGCTTCGAGAAGGGGCAGGGTACGCAGTATTTT. The encoded protein is CASSFEKGQGTQYF.

This clonotype occurred once. No conserved phenylalanine or tryptophan ends this CDR3, so it is likely a read error. Because the CDR3's place on the DNA is in doubt, the DNA is left out and the CDR3 is given as listed by TCRdb. This chain's CDR3 is CASRPTGRETLYS. V is TRBV12-3 or TRBV12-4 and J is TRBJ2-5; the DNA was not used to check the table's D call, TRBD1. Inclusive of both ends, the CDR3 amounts to 13 amino acids.

The CDR3 here is CAWSIGTGDEKLFF. The CDR3 nucleotides are TGTGCCTGGAGCATCGGGACAGGGGACGAAAAACTGTTTTTT. The V gene is TRBV30, the J gene TRBJ1-4; 10 positions match TRBD1. The junction had 6 bases not matched to a gene; V was cut back by 3 bases and J by 8 bases. Germline CDR1 GTSNPN, CDR2 SVGIG (reference sequence). The length of the CDR3 is 14 residues.

This clonotype was seen just once. The chain has TRBV6-1 and TRBJ2-5, with D maybe TRBD1 (5 bases). The CDR3 is 13 residues long. Germline values: CDR1 MNHNS, CDR2 SASEGT. V lost 7 bases to trimming and J lost 4 bases, with 13 bases between them. CDR3 nucleotide sequence: TGTGCCAGCACCCTGGGGCTTGGAGAGACCCAGTACTTC. Residues: CASTLGLGETQYF.

This clonotype was detected many times. J is TRBJ2-7 and V is TRBV5-1; 12 nucleotides line up with TRBD1. Losses at the gene ends were 4 bases for V and 3 bases for J; bases not matched to a gene: 5. The CDR3 totals 15 residues. Germline V CDR1 and CDR2: SGHRS, YFSETQ. The CDR3, as DNA: TGCGCCAGCAGCCGGGGACAGGGGGCAGGCTACGAGCAGTACTTC. It translates to CASSRGQGAGYEQYF.

Ten or more counts support this clonotype. The gene calls are TRBV5-1 and TRBJ2-1, with 12 nucleotides matching TRBD2. Germline V lookup: CDR1 SGHRS, CDR2 YFSETQ. The CDR3 runs 15 residues. The V and J ends lost 1 base and 7 bases, in that order; junction bases with no gene match: 3. Here the CDR3 DNA reads TGCGCCAGCAGCTTGCTAGCGGGAGGGACGAATGAGCAGTTCTTC. This codes for CASSLLAGGTNEQFF.

The V call is TRBV6-2 or TRBV6-3, the J call TRBJ1-4; D is ambiguous. Germline CDR1 and CDR2: MNHEY and SVGEGT. This CDR3 is built from 16 residues. Trimming removed 5 bases from V and 2 bases from J, with 15 bases in between. CDR3 loop: CASSERRIETNEKLFF. DNA of the CDR3: TGTGCCAGCAGTGAAAGACGGATAGAGACTAATGAAAAACTGTTTTTT.

There are many counts of this clonotype. V usage is TRBV28 and J usage is TRBJ1-1; a possible D gene is TRBD1 (6 bases). The CDR3 covers 15 residues. Germline loops: CDR1 MDHEN, CDR2 SYDVKM. Trimming took off 2 bases at V and 4 bases at J, with 14 bases between the two ends. The chain's CDR3 is CASSLPQGIGTEAFF. CDR3 nucleotide sequence: TGTGCCAGCAGTTTACCCCAGGGGATTGGCACTGAAGCTTTCTTT.

The sample holds many counts of this clonotype. The chain is built from TRBV13 and TRBJ1-1; maybe TRBD1 (5 bases). The CDR3 runs to 13 residues. Trimming shortened V by 8 bases and J by 5 bases, and 15 bases separated the two germline ends. CDR1 is PRHDT and CDR2 is FYEKMQ in the germline V gene (reference sequence). Here the CDR3 DNA reads TGTGCCAGCCTGAACGCTGGGGGTACTGAAGCTTTCTTT. This codes for CASLNAGGTEAFF.

This clonotype was seen many times. CDR3 amino acids: CASSLSRDTEAFF. The CDR3, as DNA: TGTGCCAGCAGTTTAAGCCGGGACACTGAAGCTTTCTTT. The rearrangement joins TRBV12-3 or TRBV12-4 to TRBJ1-1; D not certain. The CDR3 consists of 13 residues. V lost 2 bases and J lost 3, with 7 bases in between.

This clonotype has ten or more counts. V gene TRBV12-3 or TRBV12-4 combines with J gene TRBJ2-4, with TRBD1 matching over 8 bases. V dropped 5 bases and J dropped 4; count of bases not matched to a gene: 10. The CDR3 consists of 16 residues. The DNA for the CDR3 is TGTGCCAGCAGTGCCTTCGGACAGGGTAAAAAAAACATTCAGTACTTC. Translating it yields CASSAFGQGKKNIQYF.

The table lists this clonotype with many counts. The rearrangement uses TRBV7-2 and TRBJ1-5; D perhaps matches TRBD1 (5 bases). The length of the CDR3 is 13 residues. Germline V gene lookup returns CDR1 SGHTA and CDR2 FQGNSA. Trimming cost V 5 bases and J 8 bases, with 13 bases left between them. The CDR3 coding sequence is TGTGCCAGCAGCCCGGATTGGGGCGAGCCCCAGCATTTT. Translating gives CASSPDWGEPQHF.

This clonotype was counted many times. The rearrangement links TRBV6-1 to TRBJ2-7; the match to TRBD2 covers 10 bases. J lost 2 bases, V lost 5 bases, and 6 bases had no gene match. Germline loops: CDR1 MNHNS, CDR2 SASEGT. The CDR3 extends over 15 amino acids. CDR3 DNA sequence: TGTGCCAGCAGTCTACTAGCGGGGACGACCTACGAGCAGTACTTC. Its translation: CASSLLAGTTYEQYF.

This clonotype was observed many times. This chain links TRBV28 with TRBJ2-3; TRBD2 agrees at 9 bases. Germline V lookup: CDR1 MDHEN, CDR2 SYDVKM. This CDR3 has 15 amino acids. Unmatched junction bases numbered 6, after V lost 6 bases and J lost 2 bases. CDR3 residues: CASSQSGRNTDTQYF. The CDR3 nucleotides are TGTGCCAGCAGCCAAAGCGGGAGGAACACAGATACGCAGTATTTT. Full variable domain (remainder filled in from reference TRBV28 and TRBJ2-3): DVKVTQSSRYLVKRTGEKVFLECVQDMDHENMFWYRQDPGLGLRLIYFSYDVKMKEKGDIPEGYSVSREKKERFSLILESASTNQTSMYLCASSQSGRNTDTQYFGPGTRLTVL.

The J gene is TRBJ2-5, the V gene TRBV9, with D unresolved. The CDR3 loop spans 13 amino acids. Looked up from germline, CDR1 is SGDLS and CDR2 is YYNGEE. Between the trimmed V and J ends, which lost 3 bases and 3 bases, there was a span of 9 bases. The CDR3 here is CASSARSEETQYF. CDR3 sequence (DNA): TGTGCCAGCAGCGCCCGCTCGGAAGAGACCCAGTACTTC.

Many counts were recorded for this clonotype. The J gene is TRBJ2-2, the V gene TRBV6-1; no clear D gene. The germline CDR1 and CDR2 sequences are MNHNS and SASEGT. The CDR3 is made up of 13 amino acids. Trimming took off 6 bases at V and 7 bases at J, with 12 bases between the two ends. In DNA form, the CDR3 reads TGTGCCAGCAGCCAACGACATGACGGGGAGCTGTTTTTT. Translating it yields CASSQRHDGELFF.

This chain links TRBV7-2 with TRBJ2-7; D gene ambiguous. This CDR3 contains 13 residues. CDR1 SGHTA and CDR2 FQGNSA come from the germline V gene. Trimming took off 1 base at V and 4 bases at J, with 8 bases between the two ends. CDR3 in amino acids: CASSLGRWYEQYF. The CDR3 region has the DNA TGTGCCAGCAGCTTAGGACGCTGGTACGAGCAGTACTTC. The full variable domain, completed using reference TRBV7-2 and TRBJ2-7, is GAGVSQSPSNKVTEKGKDVELRCDPISGHTALYWYRQSLGQGLEFLIYFQGNSAPDKSGLPSDRFSAERTGGSVSTLTIQRTQQEDSAVYLCASSLGRWYEQYFGPGTRLTVT.

This clonotype appeared many times. Here the CDR3 DNA reads TGCAGTGCCACACCATTCTTAGCGGGGACCACAGATACGCAGTATTTT. Protein product: CSATPFLAGTTDTQYF. The V call is TRBV20-1, the J call TRBJ2-3; 8 bases map to TRBD2. The V gene's germline CDR1 is DFQATT and CDR2 SNEGSKA (reference sequence). This CDR3 region has 16 residues. The V gene end was trimmed by 6 bases and the J gene end by 2 bases; junction bases not matched to a gene: 13.